These 10 T cell receptor beta chains share one sample of origin, sequenced in a study of blood T cell repertoires in COVID-19. Assay: immunoSEQ multiplex PCR; the TCRdb copy retains only in-frame clones and omits some. The profile covers roughly 260,000 clones, with roughly 80% appearing a single time and 4.7% taken by the ten largest. Sequenced sample: peripheral blood. The receptors were gathered from a woman in her 70s with acute or convalescent COVID-19.

The chain combines TRBV12-3 or TRBV12-4 with TRBJ1-2, with 7 nucleotides matching TRBD1. The CDR3 has 13 amino acids. After removal of 5 bases from V and 5 bases from J, the junction contained 5 bases not matched to a gene. CDR3 sequence: CASSLQGKYGYTF. In DNA form, the CDR3 reads TGTGCCAGCAGTCTACAGGGGAAGTATGGCTACACCTTC.

The chain couples TRBV6-5 to TRBJ2-6; D is perhaps TRBD2 (6 bases). This CDR3 has 13 residues. V was pared by 10 bases and J by 4 bases, with 11 bases between. The germline CDR1 and CDR2 sequences are MNHEY and SVGAGI. CDR3 bases: TGTGCCACCGGGGGTTCCGGGGCCAACGTCCTGACTTTC. It specifies CATGGSGANVLTF.

This chain links TRBV4-3 with TRBJ1-6; no definite D call. CDR3 length: 19 amino acids. Germline CDR1 reads LGHNA; CDR2 reads YSLEER. V was clipped by 0 bases and J by 0 bases, with 15 bases between them. This chain's CDR3 is CASSQDVQAMSSYNSPLHF. In nucleotides, the CDR3 is TGCGCCAGCAGCCAAGATGTTCAGGCGATGAGCTCCTATAATTCACCCCTCCACTTT.

J is TRBJ2-1 and V is TRBV7-9; a weak D match, TRBD2 (6 bases). From germline, CDR1 is SEHNR and CDR2 FQNEAQ (reference sequence). This CDR3 has 14 residues. V shed 5 bases and J shed 8 bases, with 16 bases lying between them. Here the CDR3 DNA reads TGTGCCAGCAGCAATCGTGAGGAGGGCTATGAGCAGTTCTTC. Translation gives CASSNREEGYEQFF.

V usage is TRBV21-1 and J usage is TRBJ1-1; the table's D call of TRBD1 was not tested on the DNA. TRBV21-1 is shown as a pseudogene. The CDR3 is 18 residues long. The CDR3 is CASSQGDRGGVTGAEAFF. The CDR3 region has the DNA TGTGCCAGCAGCCAAGGGGACAGGGGTGGGGTAACGGGGGCTGAAGCTTTCTTT.

The chain uses TRBV5-1 and TRBJ1-4; TRBD1 agrees at 8 bases. Looked up from germline, CDR1 is SGHRS and CDR2 is YFSETQ. Germline trimming cut 0 bases from V and 4 bases from J; bases unmatched to any gene: 8. The CDR3 sequence is 17 residues long. The CDR3 here is CASSLGPDRGHNEKLFF. The CDR3 bases are TGCGCCAGCAGCTTGGGCCCAGACAGGGGTCATAATGAAAAACTGTTTTTT.

This clone was detected only a few times. The chain combines TRBV21-1 with TRBJ1-2. TRBV21-1 is listed as a pseudogene. The CDR3 consists of 16 residues. DNA for the CDR3: TGTGCCAGCAGCAAGGGGAGGGTTCTCTTAAACTATGGCTACACCTTC. Translated: CASSKGRVLLNYGYTF.

CDR3 DNA sequence: TGCAGTGCTAGTCTCAGTTCGAACACCGGGGAGCTGTTTTTT. Protein: CSASLSSNTGELFF. The rearrangement uses TRBV20-1 and TRBJ2-2; D remains ambiguous. V lost 3 bases and J 0 bases, leaving 8 bases between the germline ends. Germline V gene lookup returns CDR1 DFQATT and CDR2 SNEGSKA (reference sequence). The CDR3 is made up of 14 amino acids.

The chain combines TRBV29-1 with TRBJ1-1, with D maybe TRBD1 (6 bases). Trimming stripped 4 bases from V and 3 bases from J, with 9 bases between. Germline V gene lookup returns CDR1 SQVTM and CDR2 ANQGSEA. The CDR3 spans 12 residues. The CDR3 DNA reads as TGCAGCGTTGTTCACAGGGACACTGAAGCTTTCTTT. The encoded protein is CSVVHRDTEAFF.

This clone has a handful of counts. The rearrangement links TRBV7-2 to TRBJ1-3; the D gene is possibly TRBD1 (6 bases). Trimming left V 6 bases short and J 4 bases short, with 19 bases between. The CDR3 consists of 16 residues. CDR1 and CDR2 (germline): SGHTA, FQGNSA. CDR3 nucleotides: TGTGCCAGCAGTTCCGATCCAGGGGCCGGGGGAAACACCATATATTTT. Its translation is CASSSDPGAGGNTIYF.